This T cell receptor beta chain stems from a study of B cell selection in AIRE deficiency. Notes on this clone: Its cognate antigen is unknown.

Findings and caveats of the study: Approximately 32% of healthy-donor shared Treg TCRbeta sequences appeared in patient Tconv cells. In TCRBV usage, CDR3 length and diversity, patient Tconv and Treg cells matched healthy donors.

Sorted regulatory T cells were CD4-positive, CD25-high and CD127-low or negative. Controls came from healthy donors unrelated to patients. In the source study's methods: About 6.1x10^4 patient and some 8.8x10^4 healthy donor TCRbeta sequences came from Tregs. Method: immunoSEQ multiplex PCR; TCRdb's copy keeps in-frame clones and lacks some. That table gives V, J and clone size, and the DNA gave D and trimming. The repertoire has 20,000 to 25,000 clones, about 90% of them found once; the top ten carry 1.4%. Germline V gives CDR1 SEHNR, CDR2 FQNEAQ (reference sequence). This CDR3 comprises 14 residues. The V end lost 6 bases, the J end lost 12 bases, and 21 bases lay between the germline ends.

The receptor was isolated from a human donor in good health. What was sequenced was CD4+CD25+ Tregs sorted from PBMCs. The V gene is TRBV7-9, the J gene TRBJ2-1; D might be TRBD2 (7 bases). The CDR3 DNA reads TGTGCCAGCAGACGACAAGTGAGGGGGGGAGGGCAGTTCTTC. Protein product: CASRRQVRGGGQFF.